The sequence of this T cell receptor beta chain was determined in a study of T cell clonotyping in hematopoietic cell transplantation. General study findings and limits: Cells were unsorted, so CD4 and CD8 contributions were not separated.

About this clone: Its antigen is not known.

Sequencing used immunoSEQ multiplex PCR; TCRdb keeps in-frame clones, though not all of them. This table has about 16,000 clones, around 55% appearing once. Losses at the gene ends were 8 bases for V and 5 bases for J; bases not matched to a gene: 8. Germline lookup yields CDR1 ENHRY and CDR2 SYGVKD. CDR3 length: 13 residues. This receptor was identified in a male patient aged 45-60 years who had an allogeneic stem cell transplant from an unrelated donor, so T cells may come from the graft donor. Some clones in this sample may be carry-over from other donors' samples. This chain uses TRBV10-3 with TRBJ2-5; 7 bases map to TRBD2. Sample: PBMCs, taken 30 days after allogeneic stem cell transplant. Written as DNA, the CDR3 is TGTGCCATCGGAGGCGGGAGTTTGGAGACCCAGTACTTC. Translation: CAIGGGSLETQYF.